The subject of this entry is one T cell receptor (beta chain). What it binds is unknown. Profiling relied on immunoSEQ multiplex PCR, and the TCRdb table lists in-frame clones only, not all of them. The sample has about 86,000 clones, about 88% seen once; the top ten hold 0.28%. These data come from a study of graft-versus-host responses after intestinal transplantation. Study details: Recipients had multivisceral, liver-intestinal, or isolated intestinal transplants.

The V gene's germline CDR1 is SGDLS and CDR2 YYNGEE. Trimming removed 4 bases from V and 2 bases from J; junction bases left unmatched: 6. This CDR3 comprises 15 residues. Study-wide results and caveats: Declining HvG levels early post-transplant were linked to peak circulating GvH clone levels. When patients had graft-donor T cell macrochimerism, their allografts held high graft-versus-host to host-versus-graft clonal ratios.

The genes are TRBV9 and TRBJ1-5, with 7 nucleotides matching TRBD1. The sample here was unstimulated CD4+ T cells sorted from spleen or lymph node cells, taken before transplant. The receptor was derived from a human donor who was the organ donor for an intestinal transplant. The CDR3 protein is CASSPTGLGNQPQHF. CDR3 nucleotides: TGTGCCAGCAGCCCGACAGGGCTAGGCAATCAGCCCCAGCATTTT. The full variable domain, in which reference TRBV9 and TRBJ1-5 provide the parts outside the CDR3, is DSGVTQTPKHLITATGQRVTLRCSPRSGDLSVYWYQQSLDQGLQFLIQYYNGEERAKGNILERFSAQQFPDLHSELNLSSLELGDSALYFCASSPTGLGNQPQHFGDGTRLSIL.